This T cell receptor (beta chain) was identified during a study of early T cells in non-severe SARS-CoV-2 infection (dated by TCRdb to the early 2020s). About the investigation overall: Bulk RNA from unsorted whole blood was used for TCR sequencing, so alpha and beta chains could not be paired.

The receptor library was made with 5' RACE. The reads were generated on a NextSeq 500. To correct for sequencing error and PCR bias, the TCR library protocol tagged individual cDNA molecules with unique molecular identifiers. Sequencing covered both TCR alpha and beta chains, and within each sample the abundances of alpha and beta sequences were tightly co-correlated. In the authors' own workflow: Decombinator V4 was used to annotate the V gene, J gene and CDR3 of the TCR sequences. Expanded TCRs were defined as changing significantly between any two time points under a Poisson model with p below 0.0001. TCR abundances were normalised to the total number of TCRs sequenced per sample and were expressed as counts per million. MAIT TCRs were defined by TRAV1-2 paired with TRAJ12, TRAJ20 or TRAJ33, and iNKT TCRs by TRAV10 paired with TRAJ18. VDJdb, accessed on 1 November 2021, was searched for TCRs annotated for CMV, EBV and SARS-CoV-2, and TCRs annotated for more than one antigen were excluded. TCRdb trimmed public reads at Q25 via fastp, called clones via MiXCR and kept in-frame beta chains. For every CDR3 protein sequence, its rows merge into one entry that carries the most common genes and DNA. The V and J calls shown here were made by TCRdb, not taken from the authors' results. This sample gives 70,000 to 85,000 distinct CDR3 sequences in total; around 10% of them show up just once. The ten largest make up approximately 2.4% of the sample.

This clonotype was recorded at least ten times. The antigen it recognizes is unknown. No base quality values were provided; no much bigger clone lies one nucleotide off. A case-control design nested within a healthcare worker cohort in London, UK, was used, with weekly nasopharyngeal swab PCR tests and blood sampling performed. Between 23 and 31 March 2020, the week of the UK lockdown, healthcare workers were enrolled and then followed up weekly for as long as 16 weeks. CDR3 length: 11 amino acids, cysteine to phenylalanine. Just CDR3 DNA is preserved here, 33 bases in frame from base 1. Results the study describes overall, beyond this receptor: VDJdb matching was skewed toward anti-spike CD8 responses and likely underestimated virus-specific expansions by missing private and CD4 specificities.

The sequenced sample consisted of whole blood. Recombination joined TRBV21-1 with TRBJ1-3. TRBV21-1 counts as a pseudogene. The TCR originated in an adult who was a healthcare worker with PCR-confirmed SARS-CoV-2 infection or an uninfected control (not recorded which). CDR3 region: CASSPGGRTNF. The nucleotide sequence is TGTGCCAGCAGCCCGGGAGGCAGGACCAATTTT.